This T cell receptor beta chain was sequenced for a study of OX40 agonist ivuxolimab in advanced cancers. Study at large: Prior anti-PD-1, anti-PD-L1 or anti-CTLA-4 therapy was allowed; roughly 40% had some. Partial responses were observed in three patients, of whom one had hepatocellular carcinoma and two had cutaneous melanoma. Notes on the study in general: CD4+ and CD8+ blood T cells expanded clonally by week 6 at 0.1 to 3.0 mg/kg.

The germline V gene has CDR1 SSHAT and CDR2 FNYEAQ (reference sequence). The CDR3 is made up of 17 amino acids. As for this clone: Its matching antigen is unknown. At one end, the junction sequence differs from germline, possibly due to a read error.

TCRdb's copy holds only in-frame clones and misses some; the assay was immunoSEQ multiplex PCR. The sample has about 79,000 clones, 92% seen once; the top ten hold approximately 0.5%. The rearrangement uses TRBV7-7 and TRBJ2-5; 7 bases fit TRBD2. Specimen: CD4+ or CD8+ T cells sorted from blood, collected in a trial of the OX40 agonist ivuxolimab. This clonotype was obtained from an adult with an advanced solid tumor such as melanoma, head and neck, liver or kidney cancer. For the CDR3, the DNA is TGTGCTAGCAGTCCCGGGAATCTAGCGGTAGCCAAAGAGACCCAGTACTTC. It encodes CASSPGNLAVAKETQYF.